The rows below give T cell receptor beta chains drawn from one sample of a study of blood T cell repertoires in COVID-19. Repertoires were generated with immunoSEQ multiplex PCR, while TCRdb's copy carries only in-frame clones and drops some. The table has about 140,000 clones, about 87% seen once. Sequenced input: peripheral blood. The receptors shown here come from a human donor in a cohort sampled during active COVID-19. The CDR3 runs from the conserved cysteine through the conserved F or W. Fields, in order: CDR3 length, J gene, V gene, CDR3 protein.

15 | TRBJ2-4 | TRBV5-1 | CASSSAGTGGYIQYF
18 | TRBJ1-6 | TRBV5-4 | CASSFSVRTGEKRSPLHF
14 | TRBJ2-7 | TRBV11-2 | CASSSEIARDEQYF
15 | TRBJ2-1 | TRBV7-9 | CASSLARGGSGEQFF
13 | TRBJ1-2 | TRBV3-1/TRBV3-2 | CASSQDRSYGYTF
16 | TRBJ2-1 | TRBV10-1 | CASSEFSGGALSEQFF
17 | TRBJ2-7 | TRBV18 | CASSPNSGTSFNYEQYF
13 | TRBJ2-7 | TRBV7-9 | CASSGLAVYEQYF
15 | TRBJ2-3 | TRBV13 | CASSLQGSWTDTQYF
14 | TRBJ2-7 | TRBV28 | CASSSSGADYEQYF
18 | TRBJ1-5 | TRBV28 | CASSLSPDRKEGNQPQHF